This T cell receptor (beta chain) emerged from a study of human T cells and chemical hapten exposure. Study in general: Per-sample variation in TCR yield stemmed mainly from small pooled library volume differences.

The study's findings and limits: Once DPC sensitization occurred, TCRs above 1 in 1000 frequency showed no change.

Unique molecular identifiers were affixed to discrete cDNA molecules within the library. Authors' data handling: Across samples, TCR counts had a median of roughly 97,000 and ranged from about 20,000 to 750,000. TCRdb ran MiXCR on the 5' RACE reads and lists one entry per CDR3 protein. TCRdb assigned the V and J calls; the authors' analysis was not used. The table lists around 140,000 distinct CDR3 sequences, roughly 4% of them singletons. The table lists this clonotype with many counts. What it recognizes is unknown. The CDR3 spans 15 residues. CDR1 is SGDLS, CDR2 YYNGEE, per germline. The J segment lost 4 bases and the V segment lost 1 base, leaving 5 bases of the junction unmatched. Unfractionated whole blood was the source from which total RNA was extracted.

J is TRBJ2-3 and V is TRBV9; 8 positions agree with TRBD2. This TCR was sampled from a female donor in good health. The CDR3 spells CASSVMGGGSDTQYF. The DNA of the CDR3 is TGTGCCAGCAGCGTAATGGGCGGGGGGTCAGATACGCAGTATTTT. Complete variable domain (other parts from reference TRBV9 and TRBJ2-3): DSGVTQTPKHLITATGQRVTLRCSPRSGDLSVYWYQQSLDQGLQFLIQYYNGEERAKGNILERFSAQQFPDLHSELNLSSLELGDSALYFCASSVMGGGSDTQYFGPGTRLTVL.